A selection of T cell receptor beta chains follows, all from one sample in a study of cytomegalovirus exposure and HLA in healthy donors. Method: immunoSEQ multiplex PCR; TCRdb's copy keeps in-frame clones and lacks some. The table shows about 100,000 clones, with approximately 81% occurring only once. Sequencing was performed on PBMCs. These receptors all stem from a male donor in good health and CMV-seropositive. The CDR3 runs from the conserved cysteine through the conserved F or W.

TRBV19	TRBJ1-6	CASSIVGQGNSPLHF
TRBV19	TRBJ2-6	CASSTGYSGANVLTF
TRBV19	TRBJ2-3	CASSGGHTDTQYF
TRBV7-2	TRBJ1-1	CASVLPGWVNTEAFF
TRBV10-3	TRBJ2-2	CAISETGGDTGELFF
TRBV5-1	TRBJ2-2	CASSSDSTGELFF
TRBV10-3	TRBJ1-6	CAIKGAYANSPLHF
TRBV5-1	TRBJ2-1	CASSDGTATYNEQFF
TRBV4-2	TRBJ2-7	CASSQDPPPSDEQYF
TRBV11-2	TRBJ2-3	CASSKGSRGTDTQYF
TRBV27	TRBJ1-2	CASSRQEPSYYGYTF
TRBV10-3	TRBJ2-7	CAISLAGGTYEQYF
TRBV5-1	TRBJ1-2	CASSLGFGESYGYTF
TRBV5-4	TRBJ2-5	CASSSRGGVETQYF
TRBV19	TRBJ1-2	CASRGQGTSYGYTF
TRBV4-1	TRBJ2-6	CASSQFDRGLGANVLTF
TRBV27	TRBJ1-5	CASSLSARVGNQPQHF
TRBV29-1	TRBJ2-5	CSVVLAGVQETQYF
TRBV9	TRBJ1-6	CASSVRMDNSPLHF
TRBV4-2	TRBJ2-3	CASSQELAGGTDTQYF
TRBV4-2	TRBJ2-1	CASSQAKGLAGAYNEQFF
TRBV4-1	TRBJ2-7	CASSQRDGSSYEQYF
TRBV7-8	TRBJ2-5	CASSLGTSQETQYF
TRBV15	TRBJ2-1	CATSRVGTSGGNNEQFF
TRBV19	TRBJ2-7	CASSISQQGREQYF
TRBV30	TRBJ1-2	CAWSPGTGEDGYTF
TRBV11-2	TRBJ2-3	CASSLDPAGTDTQYF
TRBV4-2	TRBJ1-2	CASSPGQSNGYTF
TRBV28	TRBJ1-2	CASSYSPTGSGGYTF